This TCR beta chain originates from a study of spatial heterogeneity in lung cancer. Findings and limits, study-wide: Tumoral mutation counts were tracked by counts of expanded intratumoral alpha and beta TCRs.

TCRdb recomputed calls from the 5' RACE reads with MiXCR, one row per CDR3 protein. In the table there are about 4,900 distinct CDR3 sequences, 20% to 25% of which are singletons. This clonotype was seen a few times. Antigen specificity is unknown. Time point noted: sample taken at primary tumor resection. The sample consisted of lung tumor tissue, taken at surgery. The receptor was isolated from a male donor with early-stage non-small cell lung cancer.

The CDR3 bases are TGTGCCAGCAGTTTCTTTAGCGGGGTCTACGAGCAGTACTTC. Translation: CASSFFSGVYEQYF. This chain joins TRBV28 and TRBJ2-7; 8 nucleotides align to TRBD2. This CDR3 comprises 14 residues. The germline CDR1 and CDR2 sequences are MDHEN and SYDVKM. The J segment lost 3 bases and the V segment lost 3 bases, leaving 4 bases of the junction unmatched.